The T cell receptor (beta chain) described here comes from a study of neoadjuvant anti-PD-1 for oral cavity cancer. There are 14 residues in the CDR3. Trimming stripped 2 bases from V and 7 bases from J, with 12 bases between. Germline V gene data show CDR1 as SNHLY and CDR2 as FYNNEI. Clones were read by immunoSEQ multiplex PCR, and TCRdb kept only the in-frame ones, dropping some. The repertoire has some 70,000 clones, approximately 85% of them found once; the top ten carry 3% to 3.5%. Time point described: after neoadjuvant nivolumab, at surgical resection. The sequences come from PBMCs, collected after nivolumab (anti-PD-1) treatment. V and J are TRBV2 and TRBJ1-5, with D perhaps TRBD1 (5 bases). This TCR was sampled from a person aged 35-79 years with oral cavity squamous cell carcinoma. The CDR3 DNA reads as TGTGCCAGCAGTGAATCGGGAGGGGCCCAGCCCCAGCATTTT. Protein product: CASSESGGAQPQHF.